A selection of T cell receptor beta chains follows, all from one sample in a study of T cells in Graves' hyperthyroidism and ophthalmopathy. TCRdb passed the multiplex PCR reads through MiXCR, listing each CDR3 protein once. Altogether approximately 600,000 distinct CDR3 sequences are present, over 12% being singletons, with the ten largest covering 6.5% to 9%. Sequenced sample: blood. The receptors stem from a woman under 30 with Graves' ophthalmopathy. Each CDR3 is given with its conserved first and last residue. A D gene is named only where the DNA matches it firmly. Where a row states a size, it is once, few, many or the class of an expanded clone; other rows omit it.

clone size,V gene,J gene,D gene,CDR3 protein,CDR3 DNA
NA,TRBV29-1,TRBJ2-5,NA,CSVPGEFEETQYF,TGCAGCGTTCCAGGGGAGTTTGAAGAGACCCAGTACTTC
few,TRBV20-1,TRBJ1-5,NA,CSAGRSSAGANQPQHF,TGCAGTGCTGGGAGATCCTCCGCAGGGGCCAATCAGCCCCAGCATTTT
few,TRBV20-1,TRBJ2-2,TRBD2,CSAWTSPNTGELFF,TGCAGTGCCTGGACTAGCCCAAACACCGGGGAGCTGTTTTTT
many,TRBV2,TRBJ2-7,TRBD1,CASSADRGNYEQYF,TGTGCCAGCAGTGCCGACAGGGGGAACTACGAGCAGTACTTC
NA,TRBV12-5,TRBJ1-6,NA,CASGLGPDNSPLHF,TGTGCTAGTGGTTTGGGGCCGGATAATTCACCCCTCCACTTT
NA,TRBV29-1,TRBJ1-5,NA,CSVVNRGQPQHF,TGCAGCGTTGTGAACCGCGGTCAGCCCCAGCATTTT
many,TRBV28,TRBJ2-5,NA,CASSRDQGIQETQYF,TGTGCCAGCAGTCGCGATCAGGGCATTCAAGAGACCCAGTACTTC
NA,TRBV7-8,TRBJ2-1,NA,CASSLDSGIAISHEQFF,TGTGCCAGCAGCTTAGATTCTGGGATAGCCATTTCCCATGAGCAGTTCTTC
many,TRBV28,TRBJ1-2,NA,CAIRDSTNYGYTF,TGTGCCATCCGTGACAGTACCAACTATGGCTACACCTTC
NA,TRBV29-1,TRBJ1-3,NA,CSVLPPRASGNTIYF,TGCAGCGTCCTCCCCCCCCGGGCCTCTGGAAACACCATATATTTT
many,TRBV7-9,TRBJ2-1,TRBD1,CASSLDWTGAEENEQFF,TGTGCCAGCAGCTTAGACTGGACAGGGGCGGAAGAAAATGAGCAGTTCTTC
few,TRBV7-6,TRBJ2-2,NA,CASSRSAPGTVNTGELFF,TGTGCCAGCAGCCGGTCCGCCCCGGGGACGGTGAACACCGGGGAGCTGTTTTTT
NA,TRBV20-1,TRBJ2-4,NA,CSARAVMDKNIQYF,TGCAGTGCCAGGGCCGTGATGGACAAAAACATTCAGTACTTC
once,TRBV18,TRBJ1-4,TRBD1,CASSQQQGATNEKLFF,TGTGCCAGCTCTCAACAACAGGGGGCGACTAATGAAAAACTGTTTTTT
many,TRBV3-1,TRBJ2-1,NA,CASSQWRGEMGNEQFF,TGTGCCAGCAGCCAATGGCGCGGGGAGATGGGCAATGAGCAGTTCTTC
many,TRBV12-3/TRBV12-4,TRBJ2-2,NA,CASTGGTETTGELFF,TGTGCCAGCACCGGGGGGACAGAGACCACCGGGGAGCTGTTTTTT
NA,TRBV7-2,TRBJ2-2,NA,CASSLNLDTGELFF,TGTGCCAGCAGCTTAAACCTGGACACCGGGGAGCTGTTTTTT
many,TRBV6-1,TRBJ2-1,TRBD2,CASSVLAGGPGGEQFF,TGTGCCAGCAGTGTCCTAGCGGGAGGGCCGGGCGGGGAGCAGTTCTTC
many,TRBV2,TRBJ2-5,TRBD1,CASIKGTGRILYF,TGTGCCAGCATAAAAGGGACAGGTCGAATATTATACTTC
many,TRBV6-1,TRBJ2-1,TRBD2,CASSDVAGGTYNEQFF,TGTGCCAGCAGTGACGTAGCGGGAGGGACCTACAATGAGCAGTTCTTC
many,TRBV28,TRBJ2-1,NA,CASSPLLLRDGGHEQFF,TGTGCCAGCAGTCCCCTCCTCCTGCGGGATGGGGGGCATGAGCAGTTCTTC
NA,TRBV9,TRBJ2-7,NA,CASSVGPTGPYEQYF,TGTGCCAGCAGCGTAGGCCCGACAGGACCCTACGAGCAGTACTTC
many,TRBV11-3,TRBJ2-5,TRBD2,CASSPRASGSAETQYF,TGTGCCAGCAGCCCCCGGGCTAGCGGGAGTGCGGAGACCCAGTACTTC
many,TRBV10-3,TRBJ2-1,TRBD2,CAIKRLASSQEQFF,TGTGCCATCAAGAGACTAGCTTCTAGTCAGGAGCAGTTCTTC
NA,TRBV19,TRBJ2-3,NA,CASSEDRGTFPDTQYF,TGTGCCAGTAGTGAGGACCGGGGTACATTCCCCGATACGCAGTATTTT
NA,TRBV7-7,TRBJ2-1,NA,CARAVYNEQFF,TGTGCCAGAGCGGTGTACAATGAGCAGTTCTTC
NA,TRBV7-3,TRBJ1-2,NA,CASSLTGTPNYGYTF,TGTGCCAGCAGCTTAACAGGGACTCCGAACTATGGCTACACCTTC
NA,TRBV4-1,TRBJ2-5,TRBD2,CASSQVSGQETQYF,TGCGCCAGCAGCCAAGTTAGCGGGCAAGAGACCCAGTACTTC
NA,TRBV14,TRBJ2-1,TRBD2,CASSLQGGLAGVEQFF,TGTGCCAGCAGCTTACAAGGGGGACTAGCGGGAGTCGAGCAGTTCTTC
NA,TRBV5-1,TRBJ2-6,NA,CASSSSGNGANVLTF,TGCGCCAGCAGCAGCTCGGGGAATGGGGCCAACGTCCTGACTTTC
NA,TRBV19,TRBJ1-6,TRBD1,CASSIDHLDRGLSPLHF,TGTGCCAGTAGTATAGATCACTTGGACAGGGGGCTTTCACCCCTCCACTTT
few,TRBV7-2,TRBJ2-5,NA,CASSLIPNWEETQYF,TGTGCCAGCAGCTTAATCCCAAATTGGGAAGAGACCCAGTACTTC
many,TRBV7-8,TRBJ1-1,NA,CASSLVGSLNTEAFF,TGTGCCAGCAGCTTAGTGGGCAGTTTGAACACTGAAGCTTTCTTT
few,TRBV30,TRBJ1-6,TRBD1,CAWSDLPGQGFHF,TGTGCCTGGAGTGACTTACCGGGACAGGGCTTCCACTTT